The 3 T cell receptor beta chains reported below all come from one sample, sequenced in a study of immune evolution from preneoplasia to lung adenocarcinoma. TCRdb's copy holds only in-frame clones and misses some; the assay was immunoSEQ multiplex PCR. The sample has roughly 10,000 clones; roughly 70% are singletons. Sequencing input: FFPE normal lung tissue adjacent to the tumor. The receptors were sampled from a person aged 55-75 years with lung adenocarcinoma. Some clones in this sample may be carry-over from other donors' samples.

The chain combines TRBV5-5 with TRBJ1-1, with D maybe TRBD1 (5 bases). The CDR3 runs to 14 residues. Germline-derived CDR1 and CDR2 are SGHKS and YYEKEE (reference sequence). Deletions cut 0 bases from V and 4 bases from J, with 10 bases between. The CDR3 DNA reads TGTGCCAGCAGCTTGGGGCAGGGTCGCACTGAAGCTTTCTTT. This codes for CASSLGQGRTEAFF.

The rearrangement uses TRBV9 and TRBJ2-3, with 8 bases fitting TRBD2. The CDR3 covers 16 residues. J gave up 1 base and V 0 bases, and 4 bases lay outside the gene matches. Germline-derived CDR1 and CDR2 are SGDLS and YYNGEE. CDR3 coding DNA: TGTGCCAGCAGCGTAGGGGGCGGGAGGCGCACAGATACGCAGTATTTT. This sequence encodes CASSVGGGRRTDTQYF.

The rearrangement uses TRBV4-2 and TRBJ2-7; no firm D call. Germline V gives CDR1 LGHNA, CDR2 YNFKEQ. This CDR3 is 17 amino acids long. V dropped 0 bases and J dropped 2 bases, with 17 bases sitting between them. The CDR3 bases are TGTGCCAGCAGCCAAGAAGGGCCAGGCCACTACACCTACGAGCAGTACTTC. This sequence encodes CASSQEGPGHYTYEQYF.